This entry lists 32 T cell receptor beta chains sequenced from one sample in a study of Graves' ophthalmopathy and Graves' hyperthyroidism. Amplification of the TCR beta CDR3 regions used RNA transcripts (as template). An opening RT-PCR round employed HTBI primers and preceded a second-round multiplex PCR. TCRdb independently ran MiXCR on the multiplex PCR reads; one entry per CDR3 protein. Of 600,000 to 950,000 distinct CDR3 sequences in the sample, approximately 40% were seen once. Sequencing input: peripheral blood. These receptors were taken from an adult man with Graves' ophthalmopathy.

This clonotype was picked up a small number of times. In nucleotides, the CDR3 is TGCAGCTCCCGAGGGGTGAGCACAGATACGCAGTATTTT. This sequence encodes CSSRGVSTDTQYF. The chain has TRBV29-1 and TRBJ2-3; either TRBD1 or TRBD2 may supply D (5 bases each). This CDR3 is built from 13 residues. Germline CDR1 and CDR2: SQVTM and ANQGSEA. V lost 8 bases and J lost 0, with 12 bases in between.

This clonotype was observed at least ten times. V gene TRBV20-1 combines with J gene TRBJ1-2; 8 nucleotides align to TRBD1. V lost 5 bases to trimming and J lost 7 bases; unmatched junction nucleotides: 12. Per the germline V gene, CDR1 is DFQATT and CDR2 is SNEGSKA (reference sequence). The CDR3 is 14 residues long. The CDR3 DNA is TGCAGTGCTGGGGGAGAGGACAGGGTGGGTGGCTACACCTTC. It yields the protein CSAGGEDRVGGYTF.

This clonotype was found a few times. The chain uses TRBV20-1 and TRBJ1-6, with TRBD1 matching 9 bases. The CDR3 has 16 amino acids. Losses at the gene ends were 0 bases for V and 9 bases for J; bases not matched to a gene: 9. Germline V gene lookup returns CDR1 DFQATT and CDR2 SNEGSKA (reference sequence). The CDR3 loop is CSARDHHRGPSSPLHF. Written as DNA, the CDR3 is TGCAGTGCTAGAGATCATCACAGGGGGCCAAGTTCACCCCTCCACTTT.

This clonotype has just a few counts. A read error is possible here, since a much larger clone lies one base away. This chain uses TRBV10-3 with TRBJ2-7; the D gene is possibly TRBD1 (5 bases). Germline V gives CDR1 ENHRY, CDR2 SYGVKD. CDR3 length: 11 amino acids. The CDR3 coding sequence is TGTGCCATCAGTGAGTCGGGGCAGCAGTGCTTC. This gives the protein CAISESGQQCF.

This clonotype was found once. The V call is TRBV6-2 or TRBV6-3, the J call TRBJ2-2; possibly TRBD2 for D (5 bases). Germline V gene lookup returns CDR1 MNHEY and CDR2 SVGEGT. Trimming left V 3 bases short and J 7 bases short, with 9 bases between. The length of the CDR3 is 13 residues. The CDR3 sequence: CASSYTRDGELFF. The DNA for the CDR3 is TGTGCCAGCAGTTATACGAGGGACGGGGAGCTGTTTTTT.

This clonotype was recorded many times. V usage is TRBV20-1 and J usage is TRBJ1-5, with TRBD1 as a possible D gene (6 bases). The V end lost 1 base, the J end lost 7 bases, and 8 bases lay between the germline ends. This CDR3 is 12 amino acids long. The germline CDR1 and CDR2 sequences are DFQATT and SNEGSKA (reference sequence). CDR3 in amino acids: CSARGDNQPQHF. CDR3 DNA: TGCAGTGCTAGAGGGGACAACCAGCCCCAGCATTTT.

V usage is TRBV7-3 and J usage is TRBJ2-5; 15 nucleotides align to TRBD2. Germline loops: CDR1 SGHTA, CDR2 FQGTGA. This CDR3 is built from 18 residues. Trimming cost V 5 bases and J 1 base; bases outside gene matches: 8. The CDR3 bases are TGTGCCAGCAGCCGAGGACTAGCGGGGGGGCTTATCCAAGAGACCCAGTACTTC. This encodes CASSRGLAGGLIQETQYF. The whole variable domain, filled in from reference TRBV7-3 and TRBJ2-5, reads GAGVSQTPSNKVTEKGKYVELRCDPISGHTALYWYRQSLGQGPEFLIYFQGTGAADDSGLPNDRFFAVRPEGSVSTLKIQRTERGDSAVYLCASSRGLAGGLIQETQYFGPGTRLLVL.

The gene calls are TRBV2 and TRBJ2-7; D possibly matches TRBD1 or TRBD2 (5 bases each). The CDR3 is 12 residues long. Trimming cost V 7 bases and J 7 bases, with 14 bases left between them. From germline, CDR1 is SNHLY and CDR2 FYNNEI. Here the CDR3 DNA reads TGTGCCAGCATGACTCGGGGACGGGAGCAGTACTTC. This sequence encodes CASMTRGREQYF.

The rearrangement joins TRBV11-2 to TRBJ2-5; tentatively, D is TRBD1 (6 bases). Per germline, CDR1 SGHAT and CDR2 FQNNGV. This CDR3 is built from 16 residues. V was trimmed by 4 bases and J by 4 bases, leaving 19 bases between them. The CDR3 loop reads CASSSQEDRLRETQYF. The CDR3 DNA reads TGTGCCAGCAGCTCACAAGAAGACAGGTTGCGAGAGACCCAGTACTTC.

This clonotype was seen ten or more times. The chain couples TRBV7-9 to TRBJ2-5, with 9 bases fitting TRBD2. Germline V lookup: CDR1 SEHNR, CDR2 FQNEAQ (reference sequence). This CDR3 is 15 amino acids long. Germline trimming cut 2 bases from V and 3 bases from J; bases unmatched to any gene: 4. CDR3 loop: CASSLRRLAEETQYF. The CDR3 nucleotides are TGTGCCAGCAGCTTAAGGCGACTAGCGGAAGAGACCCAGTACTTC. The complete variable domain, with remaining parts taken from reference TRBV7-9 and TRBJ2-5, reads DTGVSQNPRHKITKRGQNVTFRCDPISEHNRLYWYRQTLGQGPEFLTYFQNEAQLEKSRLLSDRFSAERPKGSFSTLEIQRTEQGDSAMYLCASSLRRLAEETQYFGPGTRLLVL.

V gene TRBV25-1 combines with J gene TRBJ2-2, with D possibly TRBD2 on 5 matching bases. CDR1 is MGHDK, CDR2 SYGVNS, per germline. V gave up 5 bases and J gave up 0 bases, with 13 bases separating them. The CDR3 is made up of 16 amino acids. The CDR3 loop is CASSKGVASNTGELFF. The CDR3 DNA sequence: TGTGCCAGCAGTAAGGGTGTAGCGTCGAACACCGGGGAGCTGTTTTTT.

Comments on this clonotype: This may arise from a read error, as a much more abundant clone is one base away. The CDR3, as DNA: TGTGCCAGCAGTTTAACACTAGCGGCCCAAGAGACCCAGTACTTC. Residues: CASSLTLAAQETQYF. The chain uses TRBV7-9 and TRBJ2-5; 8 positions match TRBD2. CDR3 size: 15 residues. Losses at the gene ends were 6 bases for V and 1 base for J; bases not matched to a gene: 7. The germline CDR1 and CDR2 sequences are SEHNR and FQNEAQ (reference sequence).

A few counts support this clonotype. CDR3 loop: CASSLSSGLYEQYF. CDR3 DNA sequence: TGTGCCAGCAGTTTATCTAGCGGGTTGTACGAGCAGTACTTC. The chain is built from TRBV12-3 or TRBV12-4 and TRBJ2-7; 8 bases are a match to TRBD2. This CDR3 comprises 14 residues. V shed 2 bases and J 4 bases; nucleotides not matched to a gene: 4.

The chain is built from TRBV29-1 and TRBJ2-5, with 8 bases aligning to TRBD1. Per germline, CDR1 SQVTM and CDR2 ANQGSEA. The CDR3 has 14 amino acids. V shed 5 bases and J 1 base; nucleotides not matched to a gene: 6. The CDR3: CSVKPGQAQETQYF. The CDR3 bases are TGCAGCGTTAAGCCGGGACAGGCCCAAGAGACCCAGTACTTC.

The chain recombines TRBV11-2 with TRBJ1-6; D gene uncertain. The CDR3 runs 13 residues. From germline, CDR1 is SGHAT and CDR2 FQNNGV. V was cut by 5 bases and J by 7 bases, with 9 bases left in between. The CDR3 protein is CASSLRHNSPLHF. The CDR3 coding sequence is TGTGCCAGCAGCCTACGACACAATTCACCCCTCCACTTT.

Points on this clonotype: One junction end disagrees with the germline gene, perhaps due to a read error. The chain carries TRBV5-6 and TRBJ1-6, with D possibly matching TRBD1 (5 bases). Germline V gives CDR1 SGHDT, CDR2 YYEEEE. The CDR3 contains 17 residues. This CDR3 reads CANSFWGSRTVVSPLHF. The CDR3 bases are TGTGCCAACAGCTTTTGGGGGTCCCGCACAGTCGTTTCACCCCTCCACTTT.

This clonotype has ten or more counts. DNA of the CDR3: TGTGCCACCAGTGAAGGGACAGCGAGTAATGAAAAACTGTTTTTT. This translates into CATSEGTASNEKLFF. The rearrangement joins TRBV24-1 to TRBJ1-4; 7 bases agree with TRBD1. Trimming at V came to 4 bases and at J to 4 bases, leaving 5 bases not matched to a gene. This CDR3 contains 15 residues. The germline V gene has CDR1 KGHDR and CDR2 SFDVKD.

The V call is TRBV2, the J call TRBJ1-4; 8 positions match TRBD1. J gave up 8 bases and V 3 bases, and 8 bases lay outside the gene matches. The CDR3 has 15 amino acids. Germline V gene lookup returns CDR1 SNHLY and CDR2 FYNNEI. In DNA, the CDR3 is TGTGCCAGCAGTGATCCGGACAGGGAGGGAGAAAAACTGTTTTTT. Translation gives CASSDPDREGEKLFF.

The chain joins TRBV25-1 to TRBJ2-5, with D maybe TRBD1 (5 bases). The CDR3 sequence is 15 residues long. Per germline, CDR1 MGHDK and CDR2 SYGVNS. V dropped 7 bases and J dropped 4 bases, with 19 bases sitting between them. CDR3 protein: CASISLGHYRETQYF. CDR3 in DNA: TGTGCCAGCATCAGCTTGGGGCACTACAGAGAGACCCAGTACTTC.

This rearrangement joins TRBV7-9 to TRBJ2-7, with unresolved D. Germline CDR1 is SEHNR and CDR2 is FQNEAQ (reference sequence). The CDR3 totals 12 residues. The germline V and J ends were trimmed by 5 bases and 2 bases, with 7 bases remaining between them. The CDR3 loop is CASSPRPYEQYF. As DNA, the CDR3 is TGTGCCAGCAGCCCGCGGCCCTACGAGCAGTACTTC.

This clonotype was detected only once. CDR3: CSAKIDRGLLGYTIYF. In DNA, the CDR3 is TGCAGTGCTAAGATCGACAGGGGGCTTCTTGGCTACACCATATATTTT. The chain recombines TRBV20-1 with TRBJ1-3, with 10 bases lining up with TRBD1. In germline, CDR1 is DFQATT, CDR2 SNEGSKA (reference sequence). With V trimmed by 4 bases and J by 8 bases, 14 bases remained unmatched. The CDR3 loop spans 16 amino acids.

V gene TRBV10-3 combines with J gene TRBJ1-2, with D maybe TRBD1 (5 bases). The CDR3 is 11 residues long. Trimming left V 10 bases short and J 10 bases short, with 16 bases between. Germline V gives CDR1 ENHRY, CDR2 SYGVKD. The CDR3 DNA reads TGTGCCAGCTGGGGAGGGGCGGTCTACACCTTC. Translating it yields CASWGGAVYTF.

The chain joins TRBV19 to TRBJ2-7, with 7 bases matching TRBD1. The CDR3 length is 14 residues. Germline assignment: CDR1 LNHDA and CDR2 SQIVND (reference sequence). J lost 7 bases, V lost 4 bases, and 10 bases had no gene match. The DNA of the CDR3 is TGTGCCAGTAGTAAGGGACAGACCTACAATGAGCAGTACTTC. Translation: CASSKGQTYNEQYF.

This clonotype was seen only a few times. One junction end does not reproduce the germline sequence, and a read error may be involved. This chain joins TRBV5-1 and TRBJ2-6; D unresolved. This CDR3 has 15 amino acids. CDR1 SGHRS and CDR2 YFSETQ come from the germline V gene. For the CDR3, the DNA is TGCGCCAGCAGCCCCTCGGGCGCTGGGACCAACGTCCTGACTTTC. The encoded protein is CASSPSGAGTNVLTF.

This chain connects TRBV2 to TRBJ1-2; D is possibly TRBD1 (6 bases). This CDR3 spans 15 amino acids. From germline, CDR1 is SNHLY and CDR2 FYNNEI. The V gene lost 4 bases and the J gene lost 4 bases, with 16 bases spanning the gap. For the CDR3, the DNA is TGTGCCAGCAGTGCGGACAGTGGGGGGACCTATGGCTACACCTTC. It encodes CASSADSGGTYGYTF. The full variable domain, rest sourced from reference TRBV2 and TRBJ1-2, is EPEVTQTPSHQVTQMGQEVILRCVPISNHLYFYWYRQILGQKVEFLVSFYNNEISEKSEIFDDQFSVERPDGSNFTLKIRSTKLEDSAMYFCASSADSGGTYGYTFGSGTRLTVV.

This chain links TRBV25-1 with TRBJ1-3; D is undetermined. This CDR3 spans 13 amino acids. V was cut by 3 bases and J by 2 bases, with 5 bases left in between. Germline CDR1 MGHDK, CDR2 SYGVNS. CDR3 protein: CASSDSTGNTIYF. CDR3 DNA sequence: TGTGCCAGCAGTGATAGTACTGGAAACACCATATATTTT.

This clonotype has ten or more counts. The chain links TRBV2 to TRBJ1-1; a weak D match, TRBD1 (6 bases). CDR1 is SNHLY, CDR2 FYNNEI, per germline. The CDR3 length is 15 residues. The germline V and J ends were trimmed by 1 base and 6 bases, with 15 bases remaining between them. Here the CDR3 reads CASSEGRQGRPEAFF. CDR3 in DNA: TGTGCCAGCAGTGAAGGGAGGCAGGGGAGGCCTGAAGCTTTCTTT.

As for this clonotype: One end of the junction does not line up with germline, which may come from a read error. The rearrangement joins TRBV25-1 to TRBJ2-2; tentatively, D is TRBD2 (7 bases). Germline CDR1 and CDR2: MGHDK and SYGVNS. This CDR3 spans 16 amino acids. CDR3 DNA: TGCGCCAGCAGCGAAGCGGGACATACGAACACCGGGGAGCTGTTTTTT. This encodes CASSEAGHTNTGELFF.

This clonotype was observed at least ten times. This chain joins TRBV7-2 and TRBJ2-5; D unresolved. The CDR3 has 14 amino acids. Germline values: CDR1 SGHTA, CDR2 FQGNSA. Trimming removed 4 bases at V and 5 bases at J, with 14 bases between. This CDR3 reads CASSSFVLGETQYF. For the CDR3, the DNA is TGTGCCAGCAGCTCCTTCGTCCTAGGGGAGACCCAGTACTTC.

This chain connects TRBV29-1 to TRBJ1-4, with D possibly matching TRBD1 (6 bases). The CDR3 loop spans 14 amino acids. Germline-derived CDR1 and CDR2 are SQVTM and ANQGSEA. The V gene lost 3 bases and the J gene lost 7 bases, with 15 bases spanning the gap. The CDR3 region is CSVDGQGTIEKLFF. Written as DNA, the CDR3 is TGCAGCGTTGATGGTCAGGGGACGATTGAAAAACTGTTTTTT.

This clonotype occurred once. A much larger clone is a single base away; this may be a read error. The J gene is TRBJ1-4, the V gene TRBV2; 7 bases are shared with TRBD1. This CDR3 is 15 amino acids long. Per germline, CDR1 SNHLY and CDR2 FYNNEI. This CDR3 is CASSPLTGRNGKLFF. The CDR3 DNA is TGTGCCAGCAGCCCATTGACAGGGCGGAATGGAAAACTGTTTTTT.

Details on this clonotype: This clone may be a read error of a much larger clone one base away. The rearrangement uses TRBV10-2 and TRBJ2-2; D is possibly TRBD1 (6 bases). This CDR3 region has 14 residues. Germline CDR1 and CDR2: WSHSY and SAAADI. The CDR3 DNA sequence: TGCACCAGCAGTAGGGGGACGAACACCGGGGAGCTGTTTTTT. As protein: CTSSRGTNTGELFF.